Here is one T cell receptor (beta chain) with its context. Its target is not known. The data originate from a study of T cell repertoires in aging, cancer and after chemotherapy. Turning to the study itself: Six age groups, ranging from 30 or younger to 70 or older, included the donors. Notes on the study in general: Median generation probability rose over the chemotherapy interval in each cancer cohort, suggesting rebound thymic output.

A mixed TRB-A/B primer pool amplified rearranged TRB by multiplex touch-down PCR. TCRdb passed the multiplex PCR reads through MiXCR, listing each CDR3 protein once. The sample carries fewer than 400 distinct CDR3 sequences, less than 35% recorded once. This CDR3 region has 12 residues. CDR1 SGDLS and CDR2 YYNGEE come from the germline V gene. V gave up 3 bases and J gave up 8 bases, with 6 bases separating them. Peripheral blood genomic DNA, not sorted cells or RNA, was the template. Sequenced: blood. This chain uses TRBV9 with TRBJ1-6; unclear D gene. The sequence came from a human donor with a blood cancer. CDR3 DNA: TGTGCCAGCAGCGCTGGTGATTCACCCCTCCACTTT. It specifies CASSAGDSPLHF.